One sample yielded the 25 T cell receptor beta chains listed below, sequenced in a study of shared clonotypes between healthy human individuals. Assay: immunoSEQ multiplex PCR; the TCRdb copy retains only in-frame clones and omits some. The sample has a few million clones, around 90% seen once. What was sequenced was naive CD4+ T cells sorted from blood. Subset noted: CD45RA+ positively selected. The receptors derive from a man younger than 35 in good health.

Only one count was recorded for this clone. This sequence joins TRBV18 and TRBJ1-2; TRBD1 aligns across 10 bases. The germline V gene has CDR1 KGHSH and CDR2 LQKENI. V was clipped by 2 bases and J by 4 bases; unmatched bases: 7. The CDR3 loop spans 16 amino acids. The CDR3 reads CASSPGTGEDGYGYTF. The CDR3 nucleotides read TGTGCCAGCTCACCAGGGACAGGGGAGGATGGCTATGGCTACACCTTC.

J is TRBJ2-5 and V is TRBV6-6, with 8 bases fitting TRBD2. V shed 6 bases and J 5 bases; nucleotides not matched to a gene: 11. This CDR3 region has 15 residues. The germline CDR1 and CDR2 sequences are MNHNY and SVGAGI (reference sequence). CDR3 amino acids: CASSRAGARAETQYF. DNA for the CDR3: TGTGCCAGCAGCCGAGCGGGGGCGAGGGCGGAGACCCAGTACTTC.

The gene calls are TRBV5-1 and TRBJ2-2; 8 bases agree with TRBD2. Germline loops: CDR1 SGHRS, CDR2 YFSETQ. Trimming removed 4 bases from V and 3 bases from J; junction bases left unmatched: 5. The CDR3 consists of 15 residues. CDR3 DNA: TGCGCCAGCAGCCGTAGCGGGGTCGACACCGGGGAGCTGTTTTTT. Protein sequence: CASSRSGVDTGELFF.

The CDR3 loop is CASSWGTGNSYNEQFF. The CDR3 DNA reads as TGCGCCAGCAGCTGGGGGACAGGGAATTCCTACAATGAGCAGTTCTTC. The chain joins TRBV5-1 to TRBJ2-1; 9 bases are a match to TRBD1. CDR1 is SGHRS, CDR2 YFSETQ, per germline. The CDR3 contains 16 residues. Unmatched junction bases numbered 5, after V lost 3 bases and J lost 1 base.

CDR3 DNA: TGTGCCAGCAGCCTTGGGACAGGGATTGGGGGGAACTATGGCTACACCTTC. Encoded protein: CASSLGTGIGGNYGYTF. The V call is TRBV7-9, the J call TRBJ1-2, with TRBD1 identical over 9 bases. Trimming took 5 bases from V and 2 from J; bases not matched to a gene: 12. Germline CDR1 SEHNR, CDR2 FQNEAQ (reference sequence). The CDR3 runs to 17 residues.

This sequence joins TRBV6-5 and TRBJ2-7, with 8 bases fitting TRBD2. Per the germline V gene, CDR1 is MNHEY and CDR2 is SVGAGI. The CDR3 runs 13 residues. J gave up 5 bases and V 7 bases, and 7 bases lay outside the gene matches. The CDR3 spells CASTSGSANEQYF. CDR3 coding DNA: TGTGCCAGCACTAGCGGGTCCGCTAACGAGCAGTACTTC.

The CDR3 DNA follows: TGTGCCATCAGTGAGTCTCGAGGGATAGATACGCAGTATTTT. This codes for CAISESRGIDTQYF. The chain carries TRBV10-3 and TRBJ2-3, with D possibly TRBD2 on 5 matching bases. Trimming took 0 bases from V and 5 from J, leaving 9 bases between them. The CDR3 has 14 amino acids. Germline V gene data show CDR1 as ENHRY and CDR2 as SYGVKD.

This rearrangement joins TRBV21-1 to TRBJ2-7. TRBV21-1 is classified as a pseudogene. CDR3 size: 10 residues. CDR3 coding DNA: TGTGCCACCCCCCCCTACGAGCAGTACTTC. Protein sequence: CATPPYEQYF.

The rearrangement uses TRBV18 and TRBJ1-2; perhaps TRBD1 as D (5 bases). This CDR3 has 13 amino acids. Germline CDR1 and CDR2: KGHSH and LQKENI. V dropped 6 bases and J dropped 8 bases, with 16 bases sitting between them. The CDR3 DNA follows: TGTGCCAGCTCTTCAACGTCGGGGCAAGGCTACACCTTC. This gives the protein CASSSTSGQGYTF.

This chain connects TRBV18 to TRBJ2-2; 9 bases fit TRBD2. Germline V gene sequence: CDR1 KGHSH, CDR2 LQKENI. The CDR3 contains 17 residues. J was trimmed by 5 bases and V by 5 bases; bases with no gene match: 12. The chain's CDR3 is CASSFGASGIKTGELFF. For the CDR3, the DNA is TGTGCCAGCTCATTCGGAGCTAGCGGGATTAAAACCGGGGAGCTGTTTTTT.

V usage is TRBV5-4 and J usage is TRBJ2-7; no firm D call. CDR1 and CDR2 (germline): SGHNT, YYREEE (reference sequence). This CDR3 region has 14 residues. The V end was cut by 1 base, the J end by 1 base, with 9 bases between. The DNA of the CDR3 is TGTGCCAGCAGCTTGTTAGGCAATTCCTACGAGCAGTACTTC. Residues: CASSLLGNSYEQYF. Looking up the rest from reference TRBV5-4 and TRBJ2-7 gives the full variable domain: ETGVTQSPTHLIKTRGQQVTLRCSSQSGHNTVSWYQQALGQGPQFIFQYYREEENGRGNFPPRFSGLQFPNYSSELNVNALELDDSALYLCASSLLGNSYEQYFGPGTRLTVT.

The rearrangement joins TRBV5-8 to TRBJ1-5, with TRBD1 as a possible D gene (5 bases). Germline V gene sequence: CDR1 SGHTS, CDR2 YDEGEE. CDR3 size: 16 residues. The germline V and J ends were trimmed by 0 bases and 4 bases, with 14 bases remaining between them. Here the CDR3 reads CASSLARGSLNQPQHF. The CDR3, as DNA: TGTGCCAGCAGCTTGGCCCGGGGGTCCCTGAATCAGCCCCAGCATTTT.

V and J are TRBV6-5 and TRBJ2-7; 8 positions match TRBD1. CDR1 is MNHEY, CDR2 SVGAGI, per germline. J was trimmed by 0 bases and V by 8 bases; bases with no gene match: 3. The CDR3 runs 13 residues. CDR3 in amino acids: CASRGQVSYEQYF. The CDR3 DNA is TGTGCCAGCCGGGGACAGGTCTCCTACGAGCAGTACTTC.

This clone was recorded only once. The chain combines TRBV7-2 with TRBJ1-4; D is ambiguous. CDR3 size: 12 residues. V lost 3 bases, J lost 8 bases, and 7 bases lay in between. Germline values: CDR1 SGHTA, CDR2 FQGNSA. The DNA of the CDR3 is TGTGCCAGCAGCTTCGGTCGGGAAAAACTGTTTTTT. Amino acids: CASSFGREKLFF.

This chain joins TRBV5-5 and TRBJ1-5, with a weak D call TRBD1 (6 bases). V lost 4 bases to trimming and J lost 2 bases, with 10 bases between them. Germline V gives CDR1 SGHKS, CDR2 YYEKEE (reference sequence). This CDR3 has 14 residues. The CDR3 protein is CASSGEGGNQPQHF. CDR3 bases: TGTGCCAGCAGCGGGGAGGGGGGCAATCAGCCCCAGCATTTT.

The rearrangement uses TRBV6-5 and TRBJ2-2, with D possibly matching TRBD2 (6 bases). The germline gives CDR1 MNHEY, CDR2 SVGAGI. V gave up 9 bases and J gave up 2 bases, with 13 bases separating them. This CDR3 is 14 amino acids long. CDR3 loop: CASRLGGNTGELFF. The CDR3 region has the DNA TGTGCCAGTAGGTTGGGGGGAAACACCGGGGAGCTGTTTTTT.

This chain links TRBV5-6 with TRBJ2-3; 7 nucleotides agree with TRBD2. With 4 bases clipped from V and 9 bases from J, the junction kept 14 bases outside the gene matches. This CDR3 has 15 residues. Germline CDR1 reads SGHDT; CDR2 reads YYEEEE. In DNA, the CDR3 is TGTGCCAGCAGCAGGACCGGGACTACAGCGGAGACGCAGTATTTT. Encoded protein: CASSRTGTTAETQYF.

V gene TRBV2 combines with J gene TRBJ1-1; TRBD1 matches at 8 bases. The CDR3 extends over 14 amino acids. CDR1 is SNHLY and CDR2 is FYNNEI in the germline V gene. The J segment lost 1 base and the V segment lost 6 bases, leaving 4 bases of the junction unmatched. This CDR3 reads CASRDRESNTEAFF. CDR3 coding DNA: TGTGCCAGCAGGGACAGGGAGTCGAACACTGAAGCTTTCTTT.

The chain couples TRBV5-1 to TRBJ2-1; D is unclear. This CDR3 is built from 16 residues. CDR1 is SGHRS and CDR2 is YFSETQ in the germline V gene. Trimming left V 3 bases short and J 0 bases short, with 13 bases between. In DNA form, the CDR3 reads TGCGCCAGCAGCTCCCGGGTAGGCCCCTCCTACAATGAGCAGTTCTTC. Translating it yields CASSSRVGPSYNEQFF.

The chain uses TRBV4-1 and TRBJ2-3; 12 bases fit TRBD2. The CDR3 runs to 16 residues. The junction had 2 bases not matched to a gene; V was cut back by 4 bases and J by 0 bases. Germline loops: CDR1 MGHRA, CDR2 YSYEKL. For the CDR3, the DNA is TGCGCCAGCAGCCGACTAGCGGGGGTGAGCACAGATACGCAGTATTTT. As protein: CASSRLAGVSTDTQYF.

The CDR3 loop reads CASGTPNIQDTQYF. The CDR3 region has the DNA TGTGCCAGCGGCACCCCAAATATTCAGGATACGCAGTATTTT. The gene calls are TRBV6-6 and TRBJ2-3; D is uncertain. The CDR3 totals 14 residues. Germline CDR1 and CDR2: MNHNY and SVGAGI (reference sequence). V was clipped by 8 bases and J by 6 bases, with 18 bases between them.

About this clone itself: The sample has other DNA sequences that encode this CDR3 too. The chain uses TRBV10-1 and TRBJ1-1; no firm D call. V lost 3 bases and J lost 2, with 4 bases in between. Germline lookup yields CDR1 WNHNN and CDR2 SYGVQD (reference sequence). The CDR3 consists of 12 residues. In nucleotides, the CDR3 is TGCGCCAGCAGTGACAGCAACACTGAAGCTTTCTTT. Amino acid sequence: CASSDSNTEAFF.

This clone was seen a handful of times. J is TRBJ1-1 and V is TRBV2; D not resolved. The CDR3 is 14 amino acids. V was clipped by 6 bases and J by 1 base, with 12 bases between them. Germline loops: CDR1 SNHLY, CDR2 FYNNEI. The DNA of the CDR3 is TGTGCCAGCAGGACATCCTACGGGAACACTGAAGCTTTCTTT. Its protein product is CASRTSYGNTEAFF.

The chain combines TRBV5-1 with TRBJ2-2, with 10 bases that match TRBD1. J gave up 7 bases and V 4 bases, and 7 bases lay outside the gene matches. Germline CDR1 is SGHRS and CDR2 is YFSETQ. CDR3 size: 15 residues. Here the CDR3 reads CASSLGQGSHGELFF. The CDR3, as DNA: TGCGCCAGCAGCCTGGGACAGGGGTCGCACGGGGAGCTGTTTTTT.

This rearrangement joins TRBV5-1 to TRBJ2-7, with a weak D call TRBD2 (5 bases). CDR3 length equals 14 residues. Trimming shortened V by 1 base and J by 0 bases, and 8 bases separated the two germline ends. The germline CDR1 and CDR2 sequences are SGHRS and YFSETQ. The DNA of the CDR3 is TGCGCCAGCAGCTTGCGAGGGAACTCCTACGAGCAGTACTTC. Translating it yields CASSLRGNSYEQYF.